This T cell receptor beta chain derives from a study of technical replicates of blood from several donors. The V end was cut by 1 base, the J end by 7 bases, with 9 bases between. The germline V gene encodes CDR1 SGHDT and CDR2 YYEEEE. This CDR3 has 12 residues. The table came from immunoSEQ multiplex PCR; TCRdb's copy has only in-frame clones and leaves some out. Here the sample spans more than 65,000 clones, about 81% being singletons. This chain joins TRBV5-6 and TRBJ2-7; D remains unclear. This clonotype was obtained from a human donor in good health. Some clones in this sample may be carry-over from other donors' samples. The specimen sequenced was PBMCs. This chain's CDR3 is CASSLMSVEQYF. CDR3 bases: TGTGCCAGCAGCTTGATGTCGGTTGAGCAGTACTTC.